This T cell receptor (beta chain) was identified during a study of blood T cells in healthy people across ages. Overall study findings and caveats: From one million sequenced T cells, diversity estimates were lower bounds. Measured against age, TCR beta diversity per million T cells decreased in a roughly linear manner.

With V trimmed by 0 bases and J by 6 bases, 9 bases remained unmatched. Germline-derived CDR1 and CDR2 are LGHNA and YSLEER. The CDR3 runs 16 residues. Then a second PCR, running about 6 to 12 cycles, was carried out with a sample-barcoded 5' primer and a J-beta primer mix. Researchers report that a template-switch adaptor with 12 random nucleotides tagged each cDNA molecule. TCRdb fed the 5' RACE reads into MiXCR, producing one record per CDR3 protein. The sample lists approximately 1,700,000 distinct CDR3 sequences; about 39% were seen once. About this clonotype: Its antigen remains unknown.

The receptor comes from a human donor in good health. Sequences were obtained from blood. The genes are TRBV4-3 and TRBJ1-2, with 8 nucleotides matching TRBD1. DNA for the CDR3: TGCGCCAGCAGCCAAGAAAGCCAGGGGGCGCATGATGGCTACACCTTC. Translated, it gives CASSQESQGAHDGYTF.